This T cell receptor beta chain was captured in a study of T-cell reconstitution after alpha-beta-depleted transplantation in children. As for this clonotype: The antigen remains undetermined.

Preparation of the TCRbeta library involved a method that used unique molecular identifiers. TCRdb recomputed calls from the PCR reads with MiXCR, one row per CDR3 protein. The top ten hold approximately 14% of the sample, which has more than 400,000 distinct CDR3 sequences, approximately 10% seen once. Findings and limits, study-wide: By one year post-transplant, T-cell counts and diversity largely arose from T cells that were newly produced.

CDR3 length: 15 amino acids. Germline V gene lookup returns CDR1 LGHDT and CDR2 YNNKEL (reference sequence). V was shortened by 7 bases and J by 0 bases, with 13 bases between the two germline ends. This sequence originates from a female patient aged 2-9 years who had a stem cell transplant for aplastic anemia, so the T cells may come from the graft donor. The sequencing here drew on PBMCs, mostly from graft donor cells, taken 180 days after TCRalphabeta/CD19-depleted stem cell transplant. The chain couples TRBV3-1 to TRBJ2-1; D gene ambiguous. The CDR3 region is CASTTRSSSYNEQFF. The CDR3 DNA sequence: TGTGCCAGCACAACCCGGAGTAGCTCCTACAATGAGCAGTTCTTC.